The 28 T cell receptor beta chains listed next were all sequenced from one sample in a study of blood T cell repertoires in COVID-19. Repertoires were generated with immunoSEQ multiplex PCR, while TCRdb's copy carries only in-frame clones and drops some. The table includes fewer than 350,000 clones, 90% detected once. The sequenced sample was peripheral blood. These receptors originate from a woman younger than 45 with COVID-19, enrolled during active disease.

The chain links TRBV28 to TRBJ2-3, with 11 bases matching TRBD2. The CDR3 length is 18 residues. Germline lookup yields CDR1 MDHEN and CDR2 SYDVKM. The V segment lost 5 bases and the J segment 0 bases; nucleotides outside the gene matches: 10. The CDR3 bases are TGTGCCAGCAGTCCCGCGGGACTAGCGGCACATAGCACAGATACGCAGTATTTT. Its translation is CASSPAGLAAHSTDTQYF.

J is TRBJ1-1 and V is TRBV5-6, with 9 bases matching TRBD1. The germline gives CDR1 SGHDT, CDR2 YYEEEE. V trimming: 2 bases; J trimming: 11 bases; junction bases outside the gene matches: 10. The CDR3 has 14 amino acids. CDR3 in amino acids: CASSLQGAKVRAFF. Here the CDR3 DNA reads TGTGCCAGCAGCTTACAGGGGGCGAAGGTCCGGGCTTTCTTT.

The DNA of the CDR3 is TGTGCCAGCAGCTTGTCGGGACAGGGGGCAGCAGATACGCAGTATTTT. It yields the protein CASSLSGQGAADTQYF. V usage is TRBV5-5 and J usage is TRBJ2-3, with 12 nucleotides matching TRBD1. The germline V gene has CDR1 SGHKS and CDR2 YYEKEE (reference sequence). The trim removed 1 base at V and 4 bases at J, leaving 4 bases unmatched. The CDR3 has 16 amino acids.

The chain is built from TRBV11-2 and TRBJ2-1; 7 bases align to TRBD2. There are 13 residues in the CDR3. The germline CDR1 and CDR2 sequences are SGHAT and FQNNGV. V trimming: 1 base; J trimming: 10 bases; junction bases outside the gene matches: 4. The CDR3 sequence: CASSLGLAAEQFF. In DNA form, the CDR3 reads TGTGCCAGCAGCTTAGGGCTAGCGGCGGAGCAGTTCTTC. The full variable domain, completed using reference TRBV11-2 and TRBJ2-1, is EAGVAQSPRYKIIEKRQSVAFWCNPISGHATLYWYQQILGQGPKLLIQFQNNGVVDDSQLPKDRFSAERLKGVDSTLKIQPAKLEDSAVYLCASSLGLAAEQFFGPGTRLTVL.

The chain has TRBV28 and TRBJ1-3; D possibly corresponds to TRBD1 (6 bases). In germline, CDR1 is MDHEN, CDR2 SYDVKM. The CDR3 covers 16 residues. The V and J ends lost 7 bases and 7 bases respectively, with 23 bases between them. CDR3 in DNA: TGTGCCAGCATCGGCCCGGGGGGGGCCCTGAGGAACACCATATATTTT. Amino acid sequence: CASIGPGGALRNTIYF.

This chain links TRBV6-5 with TRBJ1-2, with 9 bases identical to TRBD1. The J segment lost 5 bases and the V segment lost 2 bases, leaving 3 bases of the junction unmatched. CDR3 length: 14 amino acids. Per the germline V gene, CDR1 is MNHEY and CDR2 is SVGAGI. The CDR3 nucleotides are TGTGCCAGCAGTTACCGGACAGGGGCGTATGGCTACACCTTC. As protein: CASSYRTGAYGYTF.

The J gene is TRBJ1-2, the V gene TRBV7-9, with D perhaps TRBD1 (6 bases). The germline CDR1 and CDR2 sequences are SEHNR and FQNEAQ (reference sequence). The CDR3 is 13 amino acids. The germline V and J ends were trimmed by 5 bases and 8 bases, with 15 bases remaining between them. CDR3 protein: CASSPKGGRGYTF. The CDR3 DNA reads TGTGCCAGCAGCCCCAAGGGGGGGAGAGGCTACACCTTC.

This rearrangement joins TRBV28 to TRBJ2-3; TRBD1 matches 7 bases. CDR3 length: 17 residues. In germline, CDR1 is MDHEN, CDR2 SYDVKM. The ends lost 2 bases at V and 0 bases at J; junction bases unmatched: 8. The CDR3 sequence is CASSLAPRGSSTDTQYF. The DNA for the CDR3 is TGTGCCAGCAGTTTAGCCCCCAGGGGGAGCAGCACAGATACGCAGTATTTT.

The rearrangement uses TRBV6-2 or TRBV6-3 and TRBJ2-7; TRBD2 aligns across 7 bases. The germline V gene encodes CDR1 MNHEY and CDR2 SVGEGT. V gave up 6 bases and J gave up 6 bases; unmatched junction bases: 11. The CDR3 is 14 residues long. Here the CDR3 DNA reads TGTGCCAGCAGCGCGCCCGGACTAGTAGGCGAGCAGTACTTC. It codes for CASSAPGLVGEQYF.

The chain links TRBV28 to TRBJ1-5, with a possible D match to TRBD1 (5 bases). The germline CDR1 and CDR2 sequences are MDHEN and SYDVKM. V was shortened by 3 bases and J by 3 bases, with 9 bases between the two germline ends. This CDR3 region has 14 residues. Written as DNA, the CDR3 is TGTGCCAGCAGTTTTCGGGGGTACAATCAGCCCCAGCATTTT. It yields the protein CASSFRGYNQPQHF.

The J gene is TRBJ1-6, the V gene TRBV28, with 9 bases matching TRBD1. The CDR3 contains 18 residues. Germline V gene data show CDR1 as MDHEN and CDR2 as SYDVKM. Trimming took 6 bases from V and 0 from J; bases not matched to a gene: 9. The DNA for the CDR3 is TGTGCCAGCAGACAATTTACGGGACAGGGCTCCTATAATTCACCCCTCCACTTT. It translates to CASRQFTGQGSYNSPLHF.

The chain has TRBV7-2 and TRBJ2-2; the D gene is possibly TRBD2 (6 bases). The CDR3 extends over 17 amino acids. Germline CDR1 and CDR2: SGHTA and FQGNSA. The ends were cut back, 1 base at V and 7 bases at J, with 19 bases in the middle. The CDR3 loop reads CASSLGGGGAGSGELFF. The CDR3 bases are TGTGCCAGCAGCTTAGGGGGAGGAGGGGCCGGGAGCGGGGAGCTGTTTTTT.

V and J are TRBV2 and TRBJ2-3; D possibly corresponds to TRBD1 (5 bases). The CDR3 loop spans 13 amino acids. The V end was cut by 7 bases, the J end by 4 bases, with 12 bases between. Per germline, CDR1 SNHLY and CDR2 FYNNEI. The CDR3 DNA reads TGTGCCAGCAAGGGGCCAGATGCAGATACGCAGTATTTT. Its protein product is CASKGPDADTQYF.

This clone was found a few times. The genes are TRBV6-5 and TRBJ1-1, with D possibly being TRBD1 (5 bases). This CDR3 is built from 13 residues. Trimming removed 6 bases at V and 5 bases at J, with 13 bases between. Germline values: CDR1 MNHEY, CDR2 SVGAGI. The CDR3 bases are TGTGCCAGCAGGCTCGGGGGTCGTACTGAAGCTTTCTTT. It yields the protein CASRLGGRTEAFF.

The V call is TRBV30, the J call TRBJ2-1; the D is unclear. Trimming pared 0 bases from V and 6 bases from J, leaving 12 bases between. There are 14 residues in the CDR3. Germline V lookup: CDR1 GTSNPN, CDR2 SVGIG (reference sequence). This chain's CDR3 is CAWSVSVSTNEQFF. DNA of the CDR3: TGTGCCTGGAGTGTATCCGTTAGCACCAATGAGCAGTTCTTC.

This chain joins TRBV28 and TRBJ2-1; TRBD2 is a possible D gene (5 bases). CDR3 length equals 14 residues. Trimming removed 2 bases at V and 3 bases at J, with 8 bases between. CDR1 and CDR2 from the germline V gene are MDHEN and SYDVKM. In DNA form, the CDR3 reads TGTGCCAGCAGTTTAAGTGGGAGCTACAATGAGCAGTTCTTC. Amino acid sequence: CASSLSGSYNEQFF.

V and J are TRBV9 and TRBJ1-2, with a weak D call TRBD1 (5 bases). The CDR3 is 13 residues long. Germline CDR1 reads SGDLS; CDR2 reads YYNGEE. The V end lost 0 bases, the J end lost 9 bases, and 12 bases lay between the germline ends. The CDR3 protein is CASSVGLEGRYTF. The CDR3 coding sequence is TGTGCCAGCAGCGTAGGTCTGGAGGGGCGCTACACCTTC.

The genes are TRBV6-5 and TRBJ2-7; D uncertain. The CDR3 contains 14 residues. Germline-derived CDR1 and CDR2 are MNHEY and SVGAGI. The ends were cut back, 0 bases at V and 3 bases at J, with 9 bases in the middle. The CDR3 loop is CASSYSPTYYEQYF. CDR3 nucleotide sequence: TGTGCCAGCAGTTACTCCCCTACCTACTACGAGCAGTACTTC.

This clone was observed once. This rearrangement joins TRBV24-1 to TRBJ2-3, with D possibly being TRBD2 (6 bases). The V gene lost 10 bases and the J gene lost 5 bases, with 9 bases spanning the gap. The CDR3 contains 11 residues. Germline V lookup: CDR1 KGHDR, CDR2 SFDVKD. The CDR3 DNA follows: TGTGCCACGGGGAGGCGAGATACGCAGTATTTT. It encodes CATGRRDTQYF.

The rearrangement links TRBV7-2 to TRBJ2-5, with D maybe TRBD2 (6 bases). Trimming pared 6 bases from V and 5 bases from J, leaving 19 bases between. Germline V gives CDR1 SGHTA, CDR2 FQGNSA. This CDR3 contains 15 residues. DNA of the CDR3: TGTGCCAGCAGTGTAATGGGGGAGGCGGGGGAGACCCAGTACTTC. Translation: CASSVMGEAGETQYF.

In DNA, the CDR3 is TGTGCCAGCAGCCCCGGGGACTTCCACACTGAAGCTTTCTTT. It encodes CASSPGDFHTEAFF. This sequence joins TRBV9 and TRBJ1-1; possibly TRBD1 for D (5 bases). CDR3 length equals 14 residues. Between the trimmed V and J ends, which lost 4 bases and 3 bases, there was a span of 13 bases. Germline V gives CDR1 SGDLS, CDR2 YYNGEE.

V and J are TRBV7-9 and TRBJ2-7; D not certain. Germline assignment: CDR1 SEHNR and CDR2 FQNEAQ (reference sequence). The length of the CDR3 is 13 residues. Deletions cut 3 bases from V and 2 bases from J, with 8 bases between. The DNA of the CDR3 is TGTGCCAGCAGCTTTGGCATTGCCTACGAGCAGTACTTC. Translation gives CASSFGIAYEQYF.

The chain recombines TRBV4-2 with TRBJ2-1; D gene ambiguous. Germline V lookup: CDR1 LGHNA, CDR2 YNFKEQ. The CDR3 is 15 residues long. V was cut by 4 bases and J by 5 bases, with 15 bases left in between. The CDR3 loop reads CASSPAPGQHNEQFF. The CDR3, as DNA: TGTGCCAGCAGCCCGGCCCCAGGCCAACACAATGAGCAGTTCTTC.

The chain joins TRBV5-4 to TRBJ2-2, with 13 positions matching TRBD2. The CDR3 consists of 16 residues. Germline-derived CDR1 and CDR2 are SGHNT and YYREEE (reference sequence). After removal of 3 bases from V and 5 bases from J, the junction contained 4 bases not matched to a gene. The CDR3 loop reads CASSSKGLAGTGELFF. CDR3 nucleotides: TGTGCCAGCAGCTCCAAGGGACTAGCGGGGACCGGGGAGCTGTTTTTT.

This chain uses TRBV25-1 with TRBJ2-3, with D maybe TRBD2 (5 bases). CDR1 is MGHDK and CDR2 is SYGVNS in the germline V gene. The CDR3 runs to 13 residues. V lost 3 bases and J 9 bases, leaving 13 bases between the germline ends. The CDR3 DNA sequence: TGTGCCAGCAGTGACCCCGGACTCGACACGCAGTATTTT. Translating it yields CASSDPGLDTQYF. Complete variable domain (other parts from reference TRBV25-1 and TRBJ2-3): EADIYQTPRYLVIGTGKKITLECSQTMGHDKMYWYQQDPGMELHLIHYSYGVNSTEKGDLSSESTVSRIRTEHFPLTLESARPSHTSQYLCASSDPGLDTQYFGPGTRLTVL.

The V and J genes are TRBV5-1 and TRBJ1-3; possibly TRBD1 for D (5 bases). Germline CDR1 SGHRS, CDR2 YFSETQ. The V and J ends lost 0 bases and 0 bases respectively, with 10 bases between them. The CDR3 consists of 16 residues. The CDR3 region has the DNA TGCGCCAGCAGCTTGGAGGAGGGACGCTCTGGAAACACCATATATTTT. Translating gives CASSLEEGRSGNTIYF.

This chain joins TRBV4-3 and TRBJ2-7, with a possible D match to TRBD1 (5 bases). Per the germline V gene, CDR1 is LGHNA and CDR2 is YSLEER. The CDR3 runs to 14 residues. V lost 4 bases to trimming and J lost 2 bases, with 12 bases between them. CDR3 in amino acids: CASSPTAGPYEQYF. The CDR3 DNA reads TGCGCCAGCAGCCCAACGGCAGGGCCCTACGAGCAGTACTTC.

The genes are TRBV5-1 and TRBJ2-3; 7 nucleotides agree with TRBD2. The trim removed 0 bases at V and 5 bases at J, leaving 0 bases unmatched. Germline CDR1 SGHRS, CDR2 YFSETQ. There are 13 residues in the CDR3. The CDR3 region is CASSLGEGDTQYF. The CDR3 DNA reads as TGCGCCAGCAGCTTGGGGGAGGGAGATACGCAGTATTTT.